The rows below give T cell receptor beta chains drawn from one sample of a study of T cell responses to AZD1222 COVID-19 vaccine. Clones were read by immunoSEQ multiplex PCR, and TCRdb kept only the in-frame ones, dropping some. Here the sample spans some 170,000 clones, approximately 94% being singletons. This specimen was peripheral blood, taken 28 days after the second AZD1222 dose. These TCRs come from an adult who received the AZD1222 COVID-19 vaccine. CDR3s include the opening cysteine and the closing phenylalanine or tryptophan. D genes are given only for firm matches. Where a row states a size, it is once, few, many or the class of an expanded clone; other rows omit it.

.	TRBV6-2/TRBV6-3	.	TRBJ1-2	CASSLPRADYGYTF	TGTGCCAGCAGCCTCCCTCGTGCCGACTATGGCTACACCTTC
TRBD2	TRBV20-1	.	TRBJ2-2	CSARDYGELFF	TGCAGTGCTCGGGACTACGGGGAGCTGTTTTTT
.	TRBV18	.	TRBJ2-5	CASSPETGREETQYF	TGTGCCAGCTCACCAGAGACAGGGAGGGAAGAGACCCAGTACTTC
.	TRBV20-1	.	TRBJ1-2	CSASGGPDTF	TGCAGTGCTAGCGGGGGGCCGGACACCTTC
.	TRBV6-5	.	TRBJ1-1	CASSSKSNTEAFF	TGTGCCAGCAGTTCCAAATCGAACACTGAAGCTTTCTTT
.	TRBV6-2/TRBV6-3	.	TRBJ2-7	CASSYSSGLLGEQYF	TGTGCCAGCAGTTACTCGTCGGGATTATTAGGAGAGCAGTACTTC
.	TRBV6-1	.	TRBJ1-1	CASSEDRVRNTEAFF	TGTGCCAGCAGTGAAGATAGGGTGCGGAACACTGAAGCTTTCTTT
TRBD2	TRBV2	.	TRBJ2-7	CASSPPRLAGEYEQYF	TGTGCCAGCAGCCCTCCGAGACTAGCGGGTGAATACGAGCAGTACTTC
.	TRBV7-9	once	TRBJ2-2	CASSFAGTGELFF	TGTGCCAGCAGCTTCGCGGGTACCGGGGAGCTGTTTTTT
TRBD2	TRBV6-1	.	TRBJ2-1	CASSETPSGSYNEQFF	TGTGCCAGCAGTGAGACCCCTAGCGGCTCCTACAATGAGCAGTTCTTC
.	TRBV4-3	.	TRBJ1-2	CASSQTILASPSDGYTF	TGCGCCAGCAGCCAAACCATCCTTGCGTCCCCGTCGGATGGCTACACCTTC
.	TRBV6-2/TRBV6-3	.	TRBJ2-1	CASSYSINRVNEQFF	TGTGCCAGCAGTTACTCGATTAATAGGGTGAATGAGCAGTTCTTC
TRBD1	TRBV10-3	.	TRBJ1-2	CAISSGGSIYGYTF	TGTGCCATCAGCTCAGGGGGCTCCATCTATGGCTACACCTTC
.	TRBV4-1	.	TRBJ2-7	CASSRDSGAYVQYF	TGCGCCAGCAGCCGAGACTCCGGGGCCTATGTGCAGTACTTC
.	TRBV7-3	.	TRBJ1-1	CASSLTGDRNTEAFF	TGTGCCAGCAGCTTAACAGGGGATCGGAACACTGAAGCTTTCTTT
TRBD1	TRBV6-1	once	TRBJ2-1	CASSEMGTESYNEQFF	TGTGCCAGCAGTGAAATGGGGACAGAGTCCTACAATGAGCAGTTCTTC
.	TRBV15	.	TRBJ1-3	CATSNTPRNTIYF	TGTGCCACCAGCAACACGCCTCGAAACACCATATATTTT
.	TRBV27	.	TRBJ2-3	CASSFRETADTQYF	TGTGCCAGCAGTTTCCGGGAGACGGCAGATACGCAGTATTTT
.	TRBV7-2	.	TRBJ2-1	CASSTAGVLANNEQFF	TGTGCCAGCAGCACCGCCGGGGTTCTCGCCAACAATGAGCAGTTCTTC
TRBD2	TRBV7-9	.	TRBJ2-1	CASSLELAGDNEQFF	TGTGCCAGCAGCTTAGAGCTAGCGGGGGATAATGAGCAGTTCTTC
.	TRBV28	.	TRBJ1-2	CATPAGSNYGYTF	TGTGCCACCCCTGCGGGTTCCAACTATGGCTACACCTTC
.	TRBV19	.	TRBJ1-2	CASAVQGSGYTF	TGTGCCAGTGCCGTGCAGGGCAGCGGCTACACCTTC
TRBD1	TRBV7-2	.	TRBJ2-4	CASSPRDRGSKNIQYF	TGTGCCAGCAGCCCCCGGGACAGGGGTTCCAAAAACATTCAGTACTTC
.	TRBV10-1	.	TRBJ2-1	CASSEIWDSSYNEQFF	TGCGCCAGCAGTGAGATCTGGGATAGCTCCTACAATGAGCAGTTCTTC
.	TRBV6-5	.	TRBJ1-5	CASSLAGAHQPQHF	TGTGCCAGCAGTTTAGCGGGGGCTCATCAGCCCCAGCATTTT
TRBD1	TRBV19	.	TRBJ2-7	CASSARTGGEQYF	TGTGCCAGTAGTGCACGGACAGGGGGCGAGCAGTACTTC
.	TRBV2	.	TRBJ2-7	CASRSGLHSYEQYF	TGTGCCAGCCGCTCGGGCTTACACTCCTACGAGCAGTACTTC
.	TRBV16	.	TRBJ2-4	CASSHLLTQGPVYRENIQYF	TGTGCCAGCAGCCACCTCCTTACACAAGGCCCGGTGTATCGGGAAAACATTCAGTACTTC
TRBD2	TRBV9	.	TRBJ2-3	CASSLGLAGVGTDTQYF	TGTGCCAGCAGCCTCGGACTAGCGGGAGTGGGCACAGATACGCAGTATTTT
TRBD1	TRBV19	.	TRBJ2-1	CARGQSTGNEQFF	TGTGCCAGGGGACAGTCCACCGGCAATGAGCAGTTCTTC
.	TRBV2	.	TRBJ2-7	CASSVRSPYEQYF	TGTGCCAGCAGTGTAAGGTCGCCCTACGAGCAGTACTTC
TRBD1	TRBV7-2	.	TRBJ2-3	CASSRNTRTGGNTDTQYF	TGTGCCAGCAGCCGTAACACTCGGACAGGGGGCAACACAGATACGCAGTATTTT
TRBD2	TRBV7-9	.	TRBJ2-7	CASSLPSGRFDEQYF	TGTGCCAGCAGCTTACCTAGCGGGAGGTTTGACGAGCAGTACTTC
TRBD1	TRBV19	once	TRBJ1-1	CASSITRDSSLYTEAFF	TGTGCCAGTAGTATTACCCGGGACAGTTCGCTATACACTGAAGCTTTCTTT
TRBD1	TRBV28	.	TRBJ1-2	CASSSPGQGAVKGGYTF	TGTGCCAGCTCCAGCCCGGGACAGGGGGCGGTTAAGGGCGGCTACACCTTC
.	TRBV9	.	TRBJ2-5	CASSDLRGGETQYF	TGTGCCAGCAGCGACCTACGTGGTGGGGAGACCCAGTACTTC
TRBD1	TRBV5-1	.	TRBJ2-1	CASSTNRGNYNEQFF	TGCGCCAGCAGCACCAACAGGGGGAACTACAATGAGCAGTTCTTC
.	TRBV6-1	.	TRBJ1-3	CASSDSPGQIGNTIYF	TGTGCCAGCAGTGATTCCCCCGGGCAGATTGGAAACACCATATATTTT
.	TRBV19	.	TRBJ2-7	CASSTPPGVTSYEQYF	TGTGCCAGTAGTACCCCGCCGGGGGTTACGTCCTACGAGCAGTACTTC
TRBD2	TRBV9	.	TRBJ2-2	CASSVVSGPRGELFF	TGTGCCAGCAGCGTAGTTAGCGGGCCTCGGGGGGAGCTGTTTTTT
TRBD2	TRBV11-2	.	TRBJ2-3	CASSFLVVAGGPNTQYF	TGTGCCAGCAGCTTTTTGGTGGTAGCGGGAGGGCCCAATACGCAGTATTTT
.	TRBV7-7	.	TRBJ2-6	CASSSGAGANVLTF	TGTGCCAGCAGCTCCGGGGCTGGGGCCAACGTCCTGACTTTC
.	TRBV28	.	TRBJ1-6	CASSLYSGRGASYNSPLHF	TGTGCCAGCAGTTTATATTCGGGTAGGGGGGCAAGCTATAATTCACCCCTCCACTTT
TRBD2	TRBV6-2/TRBV6-3	.	TRBJ2-3	CASSYSRASGFSTDTQYF	TGTGCCAGCAGTTACTCGAGGGCTAGCGGGTTTAGCACAGATACGCAGTATTTT
.	TRBV5-4	.	TRBJ2-7	CASSLGGQTIYEQYF	TGTGCCAGCAGCTTGGGTGGCCAGACCATCTACGAGCAGTACTTC
TRBD2	TRBV2	.	TRBJ2-4	CASRRETDIQYF	TGTGCCAGTAGGCGGGAGACGGACATTCAGTACTTC
.	TRBV28	.	TRBJ1-1	CASSYLGSAEAFF	TGTGCCAGCAGTTACCTTGGGAGCGCTGAAGCTTTCTTT
.	TRBV7-2	once	TRBJ2-5	CASSTRKRIETQYF	TGTGCCAGCAGCACTAGAAAGAGGATAGAGACCCAGTACTTC
TRBD1	TRBV29-1	.	TRBJ2-7	CSVERGGTTGTGIYEQYF	TGCAGCGTTGAGCGCGGAGGAACGACCGGGACAGGGATTTACGAGCAGTACTTC
.	TRBV10-1	.	TRBJ1-1	CASSEYQGVNTEAFF	TGCGCCAGCAGTGAGTATCAGGGAGTGAACACTGAAGCTTTCTTT
TRBD2	TRBV7-6	.	TRBJ2-3	CASSLQFPSGRGRADTQYF	TGTGCCAGCAGCTTACAATTCCCTAGCGGGAGGGGTCGGGCAGATACGCAGTATTTT
TRBD2	TRBV7-9	.	TRBJ2-2	CASSSGLAGGTGELFF	TGTGCCAGCAGCTCGGGACTAGCGGGAGGTACCGGGGAGCTGTTTTTT